This T cell receptor beta chain was sequenced for a study of PD-1 blockade in classical Hodgkin lymphoma. Study background: Intravenous nivolumab at 3 mg/kg was given to patients every 2 weeks.

Every one of the patients relapsed after autologous stem cell transplantation (brentuximab vedotin exposure was variable). Germline loops: CDR1 LGHNA, CDR2 YSLEER. The CDR3 runs 15 residues. The V and J ends lost 4 bases and 5 bases respectively, with 14 bases between them. The method was immunoSEQ multiplex PCR; TCRdb's version includes in-frame clones alone and lacks a portion of them. The sample holds about 58,000 clones; 75% to 95% are singletons and the top ten take under 11%. The TCR was taken from a human donor with classical Hodgkin lymphoma. The genes are TRBV4-3 and TRBJ2-2; TRBD1 is a possible D gene (6 bases). The sample here was peripheral blood mononuclear cells (PBMCs), taken before the second cycle of nivolumab. Here the CDR3 DNA reads TGCGCCAGCAGCCGGGGGACAATTTTGACCGGGGAGCTGTTTTTT. Translating gives CASSRGTILTGELFF.